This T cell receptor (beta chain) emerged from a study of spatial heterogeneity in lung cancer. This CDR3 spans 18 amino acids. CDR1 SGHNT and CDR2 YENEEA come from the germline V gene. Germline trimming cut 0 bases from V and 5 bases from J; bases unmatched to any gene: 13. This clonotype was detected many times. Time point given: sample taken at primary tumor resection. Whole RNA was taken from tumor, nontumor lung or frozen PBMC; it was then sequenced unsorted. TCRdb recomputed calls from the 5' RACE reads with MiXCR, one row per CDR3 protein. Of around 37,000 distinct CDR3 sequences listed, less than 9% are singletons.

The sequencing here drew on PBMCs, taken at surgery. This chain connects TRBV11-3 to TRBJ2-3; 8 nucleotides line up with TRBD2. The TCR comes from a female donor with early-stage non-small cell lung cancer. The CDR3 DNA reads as TGTGCCAGCAGCTTAGACCCCTCCGGGACTAGAGGAGGAGATACGCAGTATTTT. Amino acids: CASSLDPSGTRGGDTQYF. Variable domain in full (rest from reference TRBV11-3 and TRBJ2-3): EAGVVQSPRYKIIEKKQPVAFWCNPISGHNTLYWYLQNLGQGPELLIRYENEEAVDDSQLPKDRFSAERLKGVDSTLKIQPAELGDSAVYLCASSLDPSGTRGGDTQYFGPGTRLTVL.